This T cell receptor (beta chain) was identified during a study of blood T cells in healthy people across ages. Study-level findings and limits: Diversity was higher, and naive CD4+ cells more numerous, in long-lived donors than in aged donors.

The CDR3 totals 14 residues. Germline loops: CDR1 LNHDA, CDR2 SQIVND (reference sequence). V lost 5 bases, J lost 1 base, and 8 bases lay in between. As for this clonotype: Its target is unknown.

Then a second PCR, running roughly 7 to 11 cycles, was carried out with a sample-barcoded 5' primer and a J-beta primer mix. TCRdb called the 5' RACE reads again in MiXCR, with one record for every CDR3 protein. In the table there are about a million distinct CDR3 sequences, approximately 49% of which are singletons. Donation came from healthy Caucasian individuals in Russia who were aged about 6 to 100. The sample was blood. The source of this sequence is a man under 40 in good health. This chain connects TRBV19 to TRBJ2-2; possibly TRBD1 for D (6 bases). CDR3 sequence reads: CASSAQGNTGELFF. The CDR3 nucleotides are TGTGCCAGTAGTGCACAGGGGAACACCGGGGAGCTGTTTTTT.